Sequencing of this TCR beta chain was carried out in a study of T cell responses to AZD1222 COVID-19 vaccine. Deletions cut 10 bases from V and 4 bases from J, with 13 bases between. Germline assignment: CDR1 SEHNR and CDR2 FQNEAQ (reference sequence). This CDR3 contains 12 residues. Sequenced by immunoSEQ multiplex PCR; TCRdb stores in-frame clones only, minus some. Here the sample spans about 160,000 clones, 92% being singletons. J is TRBJ1-2 and V is TRBV7-9; tentatively, D is TRBD1 (5 bases). The specimen comprised peripheral blood, sampled 28 days after the second AZD1222 dose. This TCR was recovered from an adult who received the AZD1222 COVID-19 vaccine. In DNA, the CDR3 is TGTGCCACCGACACAGGACCCTATGGCTACACCTTC. It specifies CATDTGPYGYTF.